The 32 T cell receptor beta chains presented below share a single source sample, sequenced in a study of T cells in localized non-small cell lung cancer. Using immunoSEQ multiplex PCR, the repertoire was profiled, and TCRdb retains in-frame clones only, with some absent. In the table there are about 54,000 clones, under 85% of which are singletons. The material sequenced was peripheral blood, taken before any cancer treatment. Source of these receptors: an older female donor with stage II squamous cell lung carcinoma.

This rearrangement joins TRBV4-1 to TRBJ1-1; D gene ambiguous. CDR3 length equals 14 residues. V was cut by 4 bases and J by 1 base, with 10 bases left in between. Germline V CDR1 and CDR2: MGHRA, YSYEKL. The CDR3: CASSLGGENTEAFF. The CDR3 nucleotides are TGCGCCAGCAGCCTTGGTGGGGAGAACACTGAAGCTTTCTTT.

The V and J genes are TRBV5-4 and TRBJ2-3; 10 bases are a match to TRBD2. Trimming at V came to 0 bases and at J to 2 bases, leaving 3 bases not matched to a gene. Germline V CDR1 and CDR2: SGHNT, YYREEE (reference sequence). CDR3 length: 16 amino acids. The CDR3, as DNA: TGTGCCAGCAGCTTGGCAGCGGGGGGGCCCACAGATACGCAGTATTTT. It codes for CASSLAAGGPTDTQYF.

CDR3 DNA: TGTGCCAGCAGTTACGAGCCCAATTCACCCCTCCACTTT. This translates into CASSYEPNSPLHF. The chain employs TRBV6-6 and TRBJ1-6; no clear D gene. V was clipped by 2 bases and J by 7 bases, with 6 bases between them. The length of the CDR3 is 13 residues. Germline assignment: CDR1 MNHNY and CDR2 SVGAGI (reference sequence).

This sequence joins TRBV19 and TRBJ1-1, with TRBD1 as a possible D gene (5 bases). CDR3 length: 13 amino acids. Germline V gives CDR1 LNHDA, CDR2 SQIVND (reference sequence). V lost 7 bases and J 0 bases, leaving 9 bases between the germline ends. The CDR3 DNA is TGTGCCAGTAAACCAGGGTTGAACACTGAAGCTTTCTTT. This sequence encodes CASKPGLNTEAFF.

The chain employs TRBV5-6 and TRBJ2-3; the match to TRBD2 covers 10 bases. CDR3 length: 16 amino acids. CDR1 is SGHDT, CDR2 YYEEEE, per germline. Trimming cost V 4 bases and J 3 bases; bases outside gene matches: 8. The CDR3 spells CASSRDQRGGTDTQYF. In nucleotides, the CDR3 is TGTGCCAGCAGCCGGGACCAGCGGGGGGGAACAGATACGCAGTATTTT.

The table lists this clone with a few counts. The V call is TRBV30, the J call TRBJ1-5, with a weak D call TRBD1 (5 bases). V lost 3 bases to trimming and J lost 7 bases, with 13 bases between them. There are 13 residues in the CDR3. The germline gives CDR1 GTSNPN, CDR2 SVGIG (reference sequence). The CDR3 loop reads CAWSLRGGQPQHF. CDR3 in DNA: TGTGCCTGGAGCCTCCGGGGGGGACAGCCCCAGCATTTT.

The chain combines TRBV6-5 with TRBJ2-3; weak D call: TRBD2 (7 bases). V was cut by 6 bases and J by 0 bases, with 10 bases left in between. CDR1 is MNHEY, CDR2 SVGAGI, per germline. CDR3 length: 14 amino acids. The CDR3 here is CASRRGPSTDTQYF. DNA for the CDR3: TGTGCCAGCAGGCGGGGGCCTAGCACAGATACGCAGTATTTT.

The chain combines TRBV10-3 with TRBJ1-1; 7 nucleotides match TRBD1. Trimming cost V 4 bases and J 0 bases; bases outside gene matches: 5. CDR1 and CDR2 (germline): ENHRY, SYGVKD. The CDR3 covers 15 residues. The CDR3 loop reads CAISGSGTVNTEAFF. The CDR3 nucleotides are TGTGCCATCAGTGGGTCGGGGACAGTGAACACTGAAGCTTTCTTT.

This chain uses TRBV6-1 with TRBJ2-3, with D hard to call. The germline CDR1 and CDR2 sequences are MNHNS and SASEGT. This CDR3 has 13 amino acids. V was cut by 6 bases and J by 3 bases, with 10 bases left in between. CDR3 sequence reads: CASSLLGTDTQYF. The CDR3, as DNA: TGTGCCAGCAGCCTTCTAGGGACAGATACGCAGTATTTT.

V is TRBV30 and J is TRBJ1-1; 8 bases are a match to TRBD1. CDR1 GTSNPN and CDR2 SVGIG come from the germline V gene (reference sequence). V was pared by 3 bases and J by 3 bases, with 12 bases of the junction left unmatched. CDR3 length: 16 residues. The CDR3 spells CAWSHSRTGRDTEAFF. For the CDR3, the DNA is TGTGCCTGGAGCCACTCAAGGACAGGGAGGGACACTGAAGCTTTCTTT.

The rearrangement links TRBV5-1 to TRBJ2-7; D is perhaps TRBD1 or TRBD2 (5 bases each). V was clipped by 2 bases and J by 2 bases, with 11 bases between them. The V gene's germline CDR1 is SGHRS and CDR2 YFSETQ. This CDR3 spans 14 amino acids. The CDR3 is CASSFRGPPYEQYF. The CDR3, as DNA: TGCGCCAGCAGCTTCCGGGGCCCACCCTACGAGCAGTACTTC. Using reference TRBV5-1 and TRBJ2-7 for the parts outside the CDR3, the full variable domain is KAGVTQTPRYLIKTRGQQVTLSCSPISGHRSVSWYQQTPGQGLQFLFEYFSETQRNKGNFPGRFSGRQFSNSRSEMNVSTLELGDSALYLCASSFRGPPYEQYFGPGTRLTVT.

The rearrangement links TRBV4-1 to TRBJ1-5, with 7 bases identical to TRBD1. V shed 0 bases, J shed 0 bases, and the junction held 11 bases outside the gene matches. The CDR3 covers 19 residues. From germline, CDR1 is MGHRA and CDR2 YSYEKL. The DNA for the CDR3 is TGCGCCAGCAGCCAAGATACTTCGGGGACAGAGTATAGCAATCAGCCCCAGCATTTT. The encoded protein is CASSQDTSGTEYSNQPQHF.

J is TRBJ2-7 and V is TRBV28; weak D call: TRBD2 (5 bases). The CDR3 contains 14 residues. Between the trimmed V and J ends, which lost 3 bases and 4 bases, there was a span of 13 bases. Germline V CDR1 and CDR2: MDHEN, SYDVKM. The CDR3 sequence is CASSFGGVLYEQYF. The CDR3 region has the DNA TGTGCCAGCAGTTTTGGAGGTGTCCTTTACGAGCAGTACTTC.

This chain uses TRBV19 with TRBJ2-5; the D gene is possibly TRBD1 (6 bases). The length of the CDR3 is 15 residues. CDR1 and CDR2 (germline): LNHDA, SQIVND (reference sequence). V was cut by 3 bases and J by 4 bases, with 15 bases left in between. The CDR3 loop is CASSIAGAVGETQYF. CDR3 nucleotides: TGTGCCAGTAGTATTGCAGGGGCAGTAGGAGAGACCCAGTACTTC.

This clone was seen a single time. V and J are TRBV28 and TRBJ2-7, with D possibly being TRBD2 (5 bases). The CDR3 has 13 amino acids. V was trimmed by 8 bases and J by 0 bases, leaving 11 bases between them. The germline CDR1 and CDR2 sequences are MDHEN and SYDVKM. CDR3 sequence: CASGLGSSYEQYF. The CDR3 region has the DNA TGTGCCAGCGGGCTGGGGAGCTCCTACGAGCAGTACTTC.

V is TRBV19 and J is TRBJ2-2; 7 bases align to TRBD1. The CDR3 spans 15 residues. V trimming: 4 bases; J trimming: 6 bases; junction bases outside the gene matches: 8. CDR1 and CDR2 (germline): LNHDA, SQIVND (reference sequence). CDR3 region: CASSTPTGFAGELFF. DNA of the CDR3: TGTGCCAGTAGTACCCCGACAGGGTTCGCCGGGGAGCTGTTTTTT.

The chain combines TRBV18 with TRBJ1-1, with TRBD1 matching 7 bases. Germline CDR1 is KGHSH and CDR2 is LQKENI. The CDR3 has 16 residues. V was clipped by 3 bases and J by 4 bases; unmatched bases: 11. The CDR3 region is CASSPRDRVASTEAFF. The DNA of the CDR3 is TGTGCCAGCTCACCCCGCGACAGGGTGGCTTCCACTGAAGCTTTCTTT.

On this clone: A much larger clone lies one base from this, so it may be a read error. Distinct nucleotide sequences in the sample also encode this CDR3. This rearrangement joins TRBV7-2 to TRBJ2-5, with D possibly matching TRBD1 (6 bases). Germline-derived CDR1 and CDR2 are SGHTA and FQGNSA. CDR3 length: 13 amino acids. CDR3 sequence: CASSPQGQETQYF. In DNA form, the CDR3 reads TGCGCCAGCAGCCCACAGGGACAAGAGACCCAGTACTTC.

This chain uses TRBV2 with TRBJ1-4, with TRBD1 identical over 8 bases. V was pared by 6 bases and J by 0 bases, with 3 bases of the junction left unmatched. The CDR3 sequence is 15 residues long. In germline, CDR1 is SNHLY, CDR2 FYNNEI. The CDR3 DNA is TGTGCCAGCAGCGAGACAGGGGCAACTAATGAAAAACTGTTTTTT. This codes for CASSETGATNEKLFF.

The rearrangement links TRBV7-2 to TRBJ2-3; a weak D match, TRBD2 (5 bases). V lost 5 bases and J lost 3, with 15 bases in between. Per the germline V gene, CDR1 is SGHTA and CDR2 is FQGNSA. CDR3 size: 15 residues. The CDR3 DNA reads TGTGCCAGCAGCCGCGGGCTGTCTTTTACAGATACGCAGTATTTT. Its protein product is CASSRGLSFTDTQYF.

The chain couples TRBV21-1 to TRBJ2-7; TRBD2, as called in the table, went unchecked against the DNA. TRBV21-1 is annotated as a pseudogene. There are 15 residues in the CDR3. The CDR3 DNA reads as TGTGCCAGCAGCAAAGCCTGGCGGGCGGACTACGAGCAGTACTTC. Protein: CASSKAWRADYEQYF.

The chain carries TRBV25-1 and TRBJ2-3; possibly TRBD1 or TRBD2 for D (6 bases each). The CDR3 has 15 residues. V was clipped by 1 base and J by 0 bases, with 8 bases between them. Germline CDR1 reads MGHDK; CDR2 reads SYGVNS. DNA of the CDR3: TGTGCCAGCAGTGAATGGGGGGCTAGCACAGATACGCAGTATTTT. This codes for CASSEWGASTDTQYF.

CDR3 loop: CASSFMGQGPYEQYF. CDR3 nucleotide sequence: TGTGCCAGCTCATTTATGGGACAGGGACCGTACGAGCAGTACTTC. The chain employs TRBV2 and TRBJ2-7, with 9 nucleotides matching TRBD1. The CDR3 covers 15 residues. V trimming: 8 bases; J trimming: 4 bases; junction bases outside the gene matches: 12. CDR1 is SNHLY, CDR2 FYNNEI, per germline.

The chain is built from TRBV5-6 and TRBJ1-4, with D perhaps matching TRBD1 (6 bases). In germline, CDR1 is SGHDT, CDR2 YYEEEE. This CDR3 has 15 amino acids. With 0 bases removed from V and 5 bases from J, the gap between germline ends came to 11 bases. DNA of the CDR3: TGTGCCAGCAGCTTGGATGGGACACGGAATGAAAAACTGTTTTTT. As protein: CASSLDGTRNEKLFF.

The rearrangement uses TRBV18 and TRBJ1-1, with D possibly TRBD1 on 5 matching bases. Per germline, CDR1 KGHSH and CDR2 LQKENI. Trimming took off 6 bases at V and 4 bases at J, with 15 bases between the two ends. CDR3 length: 14 amino acids. CDR3: CASSAGLSGTEAFF. CDR3 in DNA: TGTGCCAGCTCGGCGGGGCTTTCTGGCACTGAAGCTTTCTTT.

The chain carries TRBV5-1 and TRBJ1-1; TRBD1 might be the D (5 bases). CDR3 size: 15 residues. Germline CDR1 and CDR2: SGHRS and YFSETQ. The germline V and J ends were trimmed by 1 base and 0 bases, with 10 bases remaining between them. CDR3 region: CASSLTGTVNTEAFF. The CDR3 coding sequence is TGCGCCAGCAGCTTGACCGGGACGGTGAACACTGAAGCTTTCTTT.

The chain links TRBV5-1 to TRBJ2-7; TRBD2 matches at 14 bases. After removal of 5 bases from V and 2 bases from J, the junction contained 6 bases not matched to a gene. Germline lookup yields CDR1 SGHRS and CDR2 YFSETQ. The CDR3 contains 16 residues. This chain's CDR3 is CASRRTSGGPTYEQYF. The CDR3 coding sequence is TGCGCCAGCAGACGGACTAGCGGGGGGCCCACCTACGAGCAGTACTTC.

This clone showed up just a few times. This chain connects TRBV27 to TRBJ2-3; D is possibly TRBD2 (5 bases). Deletions cut 4 bases from V and 0 bases from J, with 8 bases between. CDR1 and CDR2 from the germline V gene are MNHEY and SMNVEV (reference sequence). The CDR3 has 14 residues. The CDR3 here is CASSYRTSTDTQYF. The CDR3 DNA is TGTGCCAGCAGTTATCGGACTAGCACAGATACGCAGTATTTT.

There are a few counts of this clone. The chain has TRBV6-5 and TRBJ1-1, with a tentative D call TRBD1 (5 bases). V dropped 6 bases and J dropped 1 base, with 9 bases sitting between them. CDR1 and CDR2 from the germline V gene are MNHEY and SVGAGI. The CDR3 is 13 residues long. As DNA, the CDR3 is TGTGCCAGCAGACTAAGGGGGAACACTGAAGCTTTCTTT. Its translation: CASRLRGNTEAFF.

For the CDR3, the DNA is TGCGCCAGCAGCCAAGATCACCCCGGGCAGGGAAACACTGAAGCTTTCTTT. Its translation is CASSQDHPGQGNTEAFF. The chain couples TRBV4-3 to TRBJ1-1; a possible D gene is TRBD1 (5 bases). With 0 bases removed from V and 2 bases from J, the gap between germline ends came to 16 bases. CDR1 and CDR2 from the germline V gene are LGHNA and YSLEER. The CDR3 extends over 17 amino acids.

The chain carries TRBV6-5 and TRBJ1-1; D gene unclear. This CDR3 spans 12 amino acids. Between the trimmed V and J ends, which lost 7 bases and 0 bases, there was a span of 6 bases. Per germline, CDR1 MNHEY and CDR2 SVGAGI. CDR3 protein: CASKKLNTEAFF. Written as DNA, the CDR3 is TGTGCCAGCAAGAAGTTGAACACTGAAGCTTTCTTT.

The chain combines TRBV11-2 with TRBJ1-3, with D maybe TRBD1 (5 bases). The V and J ends lost 5 bases and 2 bases respectively, with 13 bases between them. Germline CDR1 and CDR2: SGHAT and FQNNGV. The CDR3 contains 15 residues. The CDR3 region has the DNA TGTGCCAGCAGCCTCCTCCGGGGGACTGGAAACACCATATATTTT. Its translation is CASSLLRGTGNTIYF. The complete variable domain, with remaining parts taken from reference TRBV11-2 and TRBJ1-3, reads EAGVAQSPRYKIIEKRQSVAFWCNPISGHATLYWYQQILGQGPKLLIQFQNNGVVDDSQLPKDRFSAERLKGVDSTLKIQPAKLEDSAVYLCASSLLRGTGNTIYFGEGSWLTVV.